The next 12 T cell receptor beta chains were all read from a single sample in a study of blood T cell repertoires in COVID-19. The table came from immunoSEQ multiplex PCR; TCRdb's copy has only in-frame clones and leaves some out. The repertoire holds approximately 210,000 clones, roughly four fifths seen once, with 2% to 3% in the top ten. Material: peripheral blood. Receptors originate from a middle-aged woman with active or convalescent COVID-19.

The chain recombines TRBV12-5 with TRBJ1-5, with D uncertain. V was clipped by 4 bases and J by 4 bases, with 17 bases between them. Germline CDR1 is LGHNT and CDR2 is FRNRAP. The length of the CDR3 is 16 residues. The CDR3 DNA follows: TGTGCTAGTGGTTGGTACGAGGGCTTGGGTAATCAGCCCCAGCATTTT. Translation gives CASGWYEGLGNQPQHF.

This clone appeared a single time. The rearrangement uses TRBV19 and TRBJ1-2; TRBD1 agrees at 8 bases. The ends lost 4 bases at V and 3 bases at J; junction bases unmatched: 4. Germline assignment: CDR1 LNHDA and CDR2 SQIVND (reference sequence). This CDR3 has 14 amino acids. Here the CDR3 DNA reads TGTGCCAGTAGTACCATGGACAGGGACTATGGCTACACCTTC. This sequence encodes CASSTMDRDYGYTF.

The chain carries TRBV27 and TRBJ1-4; 7 nucleotides align to TRBD1. V was pared by 6 bases and J by 7 bases, with 5 bases of the junction left unmatched. CDR3 length: 13 residues. Looked up from germline, CDR1 is MNHEY and CDR2 is SMNVEV (reference sequence). The CDR3 is CASRQGNGEKLFF. The CDR3 region has the DNA TGTGCCAGCAGACAGGGGAATGGTGAAAAACTGTTTTTT.

This chain links TRBV30 with TRBJ1-3; weak D call: TRBD1 (6 bases). V was cut by 8 bases and J by 4 bases, with 18 bases left in between. Per germline, CDR1 GTSNPN and CDR2 SVGIG (reference sequence). The CDR3 covers 14 residues. As DNA, the CDR3 is TGTGCCGGAAGAAAGACAGGAGGAGGAAACACCATATATTTT. Its protein product is CAGRKTGGGNTIYF.

V gene TRBV5-1 combines with J gene TRBJ1-4; D is uncertain. This CDR3 spans 16 amino acids. The V end lost 2 bases, the J end lost 3 bases, and 14 bases lay between the germline ends. The germline CDR1 and CDR2 sequences are SGHRS and YFSETQ. CDR3 bases: TGCGCCAGCAGCTTAGGGAGGTTGCGAGCTAATGAAAAACTGTTTTTT. Translating gives CASSLGRLRANEKLFF.

V gene TRBV5-4 combines with J gene TRBJ1-1; the D is unclear. The CDR3 spans 17 residues. Per the germline V gene, CDR1 is SGHNT and CDR2 is YYREEE (reference sequence). The germline V and J ends were trimmed by 4 bases and 1 base, with 20 bases remaining between them. CDR3 bases: TGTGCCAGCAGCCGTTCTTTATCATTACAGAGGAACACTGAAGCTTTCTTT. Translated, it gives CASSRSLSLQRNTEAFF.

In regard to this clone: In the same sample, other DNA sequences code for this CDR3. The chain carries TRBV20-1 and TRBJ2-1; no reliable D call. The germline V gene encodes CDR1 DFQATT and CDR2 SNEGSKA (reference sequence). The CDR3 totals 12 residues. V shed 6 bases and J shed 1 base, with 7 bases lying between them. CDR3 in DNA: TGCAGTGCCAGTCGGTCCTACAATGAGCAGTTCTTC. This sequence encodes CSASRSYNEQFF.

The chain links TRBV2 to TRBJ1-1; D is possibly TRBD1 (6 bases). This CDR3 comprises 12 residues. Trimming took 8 bases from V and 5 from J, leaving 12 bases between them. The germline V gene has CDR1 SNHLY and CDR2 FYNNEI. The CDR3 nucleotides read TGTGCCAGCGGACGGACAGTTACTGAAGCTTTCTTT. It specifies CASGRTVTEAFF.

The rearrangement joins TRBV4-2 to TRBJ1-2; TRBD1 agrees at 7 bases. This CDR3 contains 15 residues. CDR1 and CDR2 (germline): LGHNA, YNFKEQ. The trim removed 4 bases at V and 5 bases at J, leaving 10 bases unmatched. CDR3 DNA: TGTGCCAGCAGCCTTCCAGGGGGAGTTGGGTATGGCTACACCTTC. Its translation is CASSLPGGVGYGYTF.

The chain links TRBV5-1 to TRBJ2-1, with D possibly being TRBD2 (6 bases). CDR3 size: 17 residues. V lost 1 base and J 0 bases, leaving 14 bases between the germline ends. The germline CDR1 and CDR2 sequences are SGHRS and YFSETQ. CDR3 region: CASSLLPRGSSYNEQFF. The CDR3 coding sequence is TGCGCCAGCAGCTTGTTGCCCCGGGGGAGCTCCTACAATGAGCAGTTCTTC.

This clone has more than one count but fewer than ten. The chain employs TRBV2 and TRBJ1-5, with D maybe TRBD1 (6 bases). Trimming removed 6 bases from V and 3 bases from J, with 15 bases in between. Per germline, CDR1 SNHLY and CDR2 FYNNEI. CDR3 length: 15 amino acids. The DNA for the CDR3 is TGTGCCAGCAGGCCTGGGGGGGGCGTCAATCAGCCCCAGCATTTT. Amino acids: CASRPGGGVNQPQHF. The full variable domain, rest sourced from reference TRBV2 and TRBJ1-5, is EPEVTQTPSHQVTQMGQEVILRCVPISNHLYFYWYRQILGQKVEFLVSFYNNEISEKSEIFDDQFSVERPDGSNFTLKIRSTKLEDSAMYFCASRPGGGVNQPQHFGDGTRLSIL.

The CDR3 bases are TGTGCCAGCGGGGGGGCGGCCACCGGGGAGCTGTTTTTT. Encoded protein: CASGGAATGELFF. The chain combines TRBV6-5 with TRBJ2-2; possibly TRBD2 for D (7 bases). The V gene's germline CDR1 is MNHEY and CDR2 SVGAGI. The CDR3 is 13 residues long. The germline V and J ends were trimmed by 8 bases and 4 bases, with 11 bases remaining between them.